The clone carrying this T cell receptor (beta chain) was recorded only once. MiXCR was run by TCRdb on the 5' RACE reads, yielding one entry per CDR3 protein. This table holds about 150,000 distinct CDR3 sequences, around 45% found once. The sample belongs to a study of CD8 T cells in ankylosing spondylitis. The source material was synovial fluid, either unsorted or a sorted T cell fraction (not recorded which). The clonotype originates from a male donor with ankylosing spondylitis.

The CDR3 DNA follows: TGTGCCAGCAGCAAGTACCCCAGGGTCAGGGAGAACACTGAAGCTTTCTTT. Translated: CASSKYPRVRENTEAFF. The chain has TRBV6-1 and TRBJ1-1, with D possibly being TRBD1 (5 bases). V was cut by 6 bases and J by 1 base, with 21 bases left in between. This CDR3 comprises 17 residues. Germline assignment: CDR1 MNHNS and CDR2 SASEGT.